This section outlines one T cell receptor (beta chain) sequence together with its context. These data originate in a study of blood T cell repertoires in COVID-19. Study as a whole: The samples span acute and convalescent COVID-19 from the United States, Italy and Spain. Nucleic acid was either cDNA or gDNA, and it came from T cells, B-cell-depleted T cells, or PBMCs.

Original data processing: How many nucleated cells were present was estimated from reference gene primer amplification. Profiling relied on immunoSEQ multiplex PCR, and the TCRdb table lists in-frame clones only, not all of them. V, J and clone size are those of that table, while D and trimming were read from the DNA. This sample has over 250,000 clones; approximately 85% occur once, and the top ten carry around 10%. Deletions cut 3 bases from V and 4 bases from J, with 4 bases between. Germline CDR1 LGHDT, CDR2 YNNKEL (reference sequence). The CDR3 extends over 12 amino acids. The sequenced material came from peripheral blood. This clonotype was sampled from a woman between 70 and 85 years old with acute or convalescent COVID-19. This chain connects TRBV3-1 (or the pseudogene TRBV3-2) to TRBJ1-3, with D unresolved. The CDR3 loop reads CASSHRGNTIYF. CDR3 bases: TGTGCCAGCAGCCACAGGGGAAACACCATATATTTT.